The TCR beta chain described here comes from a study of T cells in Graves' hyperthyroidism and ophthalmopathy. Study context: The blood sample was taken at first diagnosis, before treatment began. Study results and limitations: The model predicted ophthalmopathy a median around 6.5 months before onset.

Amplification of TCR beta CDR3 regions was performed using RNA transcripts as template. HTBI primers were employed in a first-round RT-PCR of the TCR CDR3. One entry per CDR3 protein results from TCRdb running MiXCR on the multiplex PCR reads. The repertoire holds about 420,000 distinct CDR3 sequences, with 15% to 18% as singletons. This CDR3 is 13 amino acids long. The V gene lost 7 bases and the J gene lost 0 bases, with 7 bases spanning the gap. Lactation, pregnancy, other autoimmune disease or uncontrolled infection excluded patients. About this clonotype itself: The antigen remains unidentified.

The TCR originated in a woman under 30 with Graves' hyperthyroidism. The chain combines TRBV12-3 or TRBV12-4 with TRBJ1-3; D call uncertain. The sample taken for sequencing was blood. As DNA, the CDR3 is TGTGCCAGCAACGACAACTCTGGAAACACCATATATTTT. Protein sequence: CASNDNSGNTIYF.